This entry describes one T cell receptor beta chain. Its antigen is unknown. The input lacks base qualities; no much larger clone sits a single base away. This entry comes from a study of cytomegalovirus exposure and HLA in healthy donors (dated by TCRdb to 2015 to 2018). With regard to the full study: According to an earlier analysis of 550 to 750 of the donors, about 179 million T cells yielded 90 million to 130 million unique TCR beta sequences and about 300 Gb of sequence data. Approximately 330 gigabases of sequencing data and around 85 million unique TCR sequences made up an early release that covered under 750 HLA-typed donors. The genetic ancestry cluster associated with self-reported Caucasian donors included over 65% of the roughly 410 genotyped donors. The study was designed to test whether signatures of past pathogen exposure could be identified by cataloging public T cell receptors. Using immunosequencing, the study profiled T cell repertoires from 666 subjects and related those repertoires to cytomegalovirus serostatus. Along with the approximately 700-subject first cohort, a separate validation cohort of over 90 different subjects was used. The study combined high-throughput TCR immunosequencing, statistical association of individual TCRs with disease status, and machine learning to predict cytomegalovirus infection status. A later analysis re-analyzed previously published TCR beta repertoires from approximately 700 donors and added high-resolution HLA genotyping to study TCR occurrence patterns. The later analysis used no new phenotypic data to find candidate immune exposures, relying instead on TCR beta sequences and their occurrence across donors. An earlier analysis of some 600 of the donors applied high-throughput TCR beta sequencing to assess whether each TCR beta V gene segment acted as functional or pseudogenic. Alongside the repertoire data, information on donor age, sex, ethnicity and CMV serostatus was compiled. In a later genetic analysis, genome-wide SNP genotypes for about 60% of the 666 donors were used, and that subset was treated as a discovery cohort. Every discovery cohort repertoire had been produced on one sequencing platform. Both class I and class II loci were covered by HLA typing, at four-digit resolution. Typing coverage varied by locus: roughly 620-640 donors for A, B, C, DRB1 and DQB1; more than 500 for DQA1; more than 600 for DPA1; some 470 for DPB1. Several DR-DQ haplotypes were treated as single units for association and clustering because of strong linkage in the cohort. On average, 235,054 unique TCR beta nucleotide sequences were sequenced per donor among 398 genotyped donors of the cohort, with roughly 18% of those sequences being non-productive. Points the paper makes about the study in general: CMV serostatus was the only immune exposure information available for the cohort. Across donors, most TCR sequences were observed very rarely, whereas some public TCRs were present in many individuals. According to the authors, the approach could potentially be generalized to other disease states and immunological phenotypes. A later analysis associated 16,951 TCR beta sequences with specific HLA alleles at a false discovery rate of 0.05. A further reported finding was that TCR beta sequences accurately predicted the HLA-A and HLA-B alleles for most subjects in the first cohort. In a later analysis, HLA-associated TCR beta chains showed more clonal expansion and lower generation probabilities than non-associated chains that were equally common. In a later analysis, several top co-occurrence clusters were reported to appear linked to parvovirus B19, influenza, CMV and Epstein-Barr virus. In a later genetic analysis, a missense DCLRE1C variant was associated with V-gene and J-gene trimming of TCR beta chains, and the association was replicated in an independent cohort. In both the original and validation cohorts, the classifier was reported to diagnose cytomegalovirus status with high specificity and sensitivity. Presence/absence analyses assumed roughly uniform sequencing depth across donors, an assumption that may not hold. Assigning TCR associations to individual alleles was difficult when HLA alleles, especially DR and DQ, strongly co-occurred. The study listed 164 TCR beta chains as associated with cytomegalovirus. Linkage disequilibrium might explain the correlated functional status among segregating V segments, but an unknown experimental factor could not be excluded. Broadly in line with IMGT annotations, most TCR beta V segments showed up in productive rearrangements about 87% or about 30% of the time in an earlier analysis of around 600 of the donors. A later analysis found that TCR association rates varied across HLA loci, with DRB1 alleles showing the most associated TCRs and HLA-C alleles the fewest. In vitro tests confirmed that a few of the cytomegalovirus-associated TCR beta chains recognize cytomegalovirus antigens. A later genetic analysis reported fewer N-insertions in productive TCRs among donors in an Asian-associated ancestry cluster than the approximately 700-donor mean. The earlier analysis of some 560 of the donors excluded about 16 rarely observed V segments, including chromosome 9 orphons, because counts were too low. Because HLA typing was unavailable for some donors at each locus, only the typed subset was used in association tests. Because the 87-base-pair reads could not distinguish some IMGT-functional V segments, including TRBV6-2 and TRBV6-3, those segments were excluded. Only TCR beta chains were sequenced in this cohort, and the absence of alpha or paired-chain data limited detectable features. Most CMV-associated TCR beta chains appeared to be HLA-restricted in a later analysis, and the HLA associations seemed to be driven largely by CMV exposure. The sequencing pipeline was judged likely to have produced a cluster of highly shared sequence variants as a technical artifact.

In total, more than 500 healthy bone marrow donors made up the cohort. At the time of sampling, all cohort members were nominally healthy, though unrecorded immune exposures were likely present. The donor was CMV seropositive and was included in the group of almost 300 seropositive cohort members. Each donor provided a peripheral blood sample, and peripheral blood mononuclear cells were used for TCR beta sequencing. Genomic DNA was extracted from the blood cell samples with the Qiagen DNeasy Blood Extraction Kit. The method was the immunoSEQ multiplex PCR assay. A mixture of 60 forward primers for TCR Vbeta segments and 13 reverse primers for TCR Jbeta segments was used in the multiplex PCR. The CDR3 region of rearranged TCR beta genes was amplified from genomic DNA with a multiplex PCR assay. The amplified TCR beta libraries were sequenced on the Illumina HiSeq System as 87-base-pair reads. From the authors' description of their analysis: A later analysis counted 75 million to 100 million unique TCR beta chains across the 666 repertoires, and around 9.9 million of these chains were shared by at least two donors. A nearest-neighbor algorithm error-corrected the raw reads and collapsed the reads into unique sequences, merging closely related sequences to remove PCR and sequencing errors. CDR3 sequences were aligned to IMGT reference sequences to assign V, D and J gene segments. For a sequence to be retained, a match of at least six nucleotides was required to both a V gene segment and a J gene segment. Rearrangements were classified as productive when the CDR3 lacked stop codons and remained in frame with V and J, and all other rearrangements were classified as non-productive. Following IMGT convention, CDR3 was defined as the stretch from the second conserved V-encoded cysteine up to the conserved J-encoded phenylalanine. The earlier analysis of about 590 of the donors excluded sequences that lacked an unambiguous match to a single V gene segment. In an earlier analysis of about 590 of the donors, a V segment was called functional when productive rearrangements were above 56.7%, and segregating when the standard deviation between donors exceeded 5%. A statistical classification framework was built for diagnosing cytomegalovirus status from the catalog of TCR beta chain sequences. A later analysis assigned V and J genes by comparing TCR nucleotide sequences with IMGT/GENE-DB human TR gene sequences. In a later analysis, CDR3 sequences and most-parsimonious VDJ recombination scenarios were assigned using the TCRdist pipeline. In a later analysis, each TCR beta chain was defined by its CDR3 amino acid sequence together with its V-gene family, and reads lacking a unique V-gene family were excluded. To address suspected cross-contamination and a sequencing artifact, a later analysis removed a few hundred highly shared, low-generation-probability nucleotide sequences. In a later analysis, a clonal expansion index was calculated for each public chain from normalized within-repertoire ranks of inferred template counts. In a later analysis, generation probabilities were computed with a VDJ recombination model fitted to out-of-frame rearrangements, and the resulting probabilities were checked against IGoR. In a later analysis, TCR-TCR, TCR-HLA and TCR-CMV co-occurrence was scored with hypergeometric tests, and a repertoire-size bias correction was applied to TCR pairs. A later analysis estimated false discovery rates by permuting HLA or CMV assignments 20 times. A later analysis grouped co-occurring TCRs with DBSCAN, adding TCRdist sequence similarity when clustering within HLA-allele-positive subsets. Co-occurrence clustering excluded repertoires with fewer than 30,000 or more than 120,000 public chains, plus five with anomalous nucleotide sharing. What TCRdb holds here is the immuneACCESS table cut down to in-frame rearrangements. Part of the clones is not present; checked against another copy, under half of the missing clones reflect an unresolved V gene, and the others are unexplained. The DNA gave D and trimming, while V, J and clone size come from that table. The sample profile shows about 180,000 clones; around four fifths of them were found once. Of the sample, approximately 3.7% falls within the top ten clones.

Relative to germline, V is missing 6 bases and J is missing 3 bases, with 11 bases of the junction outside any gene match. Taken from the germline V gene, the CDR1 and CDR2 loops are SGDLS and YYNGEE. The CDR3, cysteine through phenylalanine, is 16 amino acids long. Kept here is only the CDR3 DNA, which spans 48 bases and is read in frame from base 1. This chain is built from TRBV9 and TRBJ2-7, and 11 junction bases match TRBD2. This clonotype originated in a woman aged 55-70 years in good health and CMV-seropositive. Sequencing used PBMCs. The DNA sequence is as follows: TGTGCCAGCAACCTAAGCCCAACTAGCGGGGGCTACGAGCAGTACTTC. Its protein reads: CASNLSPTSGGYEQYF. The CDR3, completed at both ends by the reference TRBV9 and TRBJ2-7 genes, gives the full variable domain DSGVTQTPKHLITATGQRVTLRCSPRSGDLSVYWYQQSLDQGLQFLIQYYNGEERAKGNILERFSAQQFPDLHSELNLSSLELGDSALYFCASNLSPTSGGYEQYFGPGTRLTVT.